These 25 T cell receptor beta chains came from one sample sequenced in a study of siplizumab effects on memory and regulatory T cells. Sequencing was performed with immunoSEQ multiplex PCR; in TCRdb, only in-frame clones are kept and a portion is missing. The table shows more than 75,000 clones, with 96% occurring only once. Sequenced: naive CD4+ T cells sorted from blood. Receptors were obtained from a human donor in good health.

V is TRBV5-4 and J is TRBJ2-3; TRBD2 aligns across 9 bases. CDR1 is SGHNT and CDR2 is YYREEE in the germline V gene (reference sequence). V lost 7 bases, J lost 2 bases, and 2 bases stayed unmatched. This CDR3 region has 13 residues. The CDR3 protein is CASGGGATDTQYF. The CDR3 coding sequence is TGTGCCAGCGGCGGGGGGGCCACAGATACGCAGTATTTT.

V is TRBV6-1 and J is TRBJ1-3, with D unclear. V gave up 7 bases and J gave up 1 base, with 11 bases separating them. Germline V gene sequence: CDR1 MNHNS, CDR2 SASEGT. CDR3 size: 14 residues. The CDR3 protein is CASNGFVSGNTIYF. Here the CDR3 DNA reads TGTGCCAGCAACGGGTTTGTGTCTGGAAACACCATATATTTT.

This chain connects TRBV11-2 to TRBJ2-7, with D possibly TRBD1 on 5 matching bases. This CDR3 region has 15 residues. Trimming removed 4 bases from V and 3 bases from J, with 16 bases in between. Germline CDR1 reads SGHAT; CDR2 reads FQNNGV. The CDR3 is CASSSLSGKIYEQYF. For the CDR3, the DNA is TGTGCCAGCAGCTCCCTGTCAGGGAAGATCTACGAGCAGTACTTC.

CDR3 protein: CASKATYEQYF. In nucleotides, the CDR3 is TGTGCCAGCAAGGCAACCTACGAGCAGTACTTC. The chain combines TRBV2 with TRBJ2-7, with unresolved D. Trimming shortened V by 7 bases and J by 2 bases, and 6 bases separated the two germline ends. The CDR3 length is 11 residues. From germline, CDR1 is SNHLY and CDR2 FYNNEI.

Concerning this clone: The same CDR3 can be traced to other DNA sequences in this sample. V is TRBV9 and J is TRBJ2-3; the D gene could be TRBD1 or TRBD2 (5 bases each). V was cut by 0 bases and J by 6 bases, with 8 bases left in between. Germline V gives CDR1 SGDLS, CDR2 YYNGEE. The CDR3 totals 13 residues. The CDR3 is CASSVAGADTQYF. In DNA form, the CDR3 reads TGTGCCAGCAGCGTAGCCGGGGCGGATACGCAGTATTTT.

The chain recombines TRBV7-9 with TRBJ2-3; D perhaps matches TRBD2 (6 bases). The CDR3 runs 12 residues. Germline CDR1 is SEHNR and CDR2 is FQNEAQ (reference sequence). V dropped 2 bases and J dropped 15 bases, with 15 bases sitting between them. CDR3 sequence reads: CASSLSAGIEYF. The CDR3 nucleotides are TGTGCCAGCAGCTTATCCGCGGGGATAGAATATTTT. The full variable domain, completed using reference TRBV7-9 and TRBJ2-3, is DTGVSQNPRHKITKRGQNVTFRCDPISEHNRLYWYRQTLGQGPEFLTYFQNEAQLEKSRLLSDRFSAERPKGSFSTLEIQRTEQGDSAMYLCASSLSAGIEYFGPGTRLTVL.

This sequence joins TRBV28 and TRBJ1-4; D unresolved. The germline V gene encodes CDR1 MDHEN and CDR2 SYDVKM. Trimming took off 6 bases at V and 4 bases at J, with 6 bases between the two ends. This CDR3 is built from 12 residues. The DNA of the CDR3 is TGTGCCAGCAGGGGAGTTAATGAAAAACTGTTTTTT. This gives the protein CASRGVNEKLFF.

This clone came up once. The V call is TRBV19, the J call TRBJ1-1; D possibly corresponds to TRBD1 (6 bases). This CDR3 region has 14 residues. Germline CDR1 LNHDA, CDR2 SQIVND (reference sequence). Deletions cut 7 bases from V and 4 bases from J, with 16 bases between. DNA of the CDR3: TGTGCCAGTATTTTGGGACAAAAGAGCACTGAAGCTTTCTTT. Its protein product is CASILGQKSTEAFF.

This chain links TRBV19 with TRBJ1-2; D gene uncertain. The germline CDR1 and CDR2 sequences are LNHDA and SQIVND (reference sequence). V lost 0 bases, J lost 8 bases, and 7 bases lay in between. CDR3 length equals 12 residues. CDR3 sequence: CASSIEGLGYTF. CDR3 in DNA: TGTGCCAGTAGTATAGAAGGGTTGGGCTACACCTTC.

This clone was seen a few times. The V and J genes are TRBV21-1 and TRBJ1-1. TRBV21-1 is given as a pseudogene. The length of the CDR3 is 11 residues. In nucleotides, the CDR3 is TGTGCCAGCAGCTCTAGTCATGAAGCTTTCTTT. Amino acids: CASSSSHEAFF.

The CDR3 spells CASSLVDSHLVKYF. CDR3 nucleotide sequence: TGTGCCAGCAGCTTGGTGGACAGCCACTTAGTCAAATACTTC. The chain is built from TRBV7-2 and TRBJ2-4; maybe TRBD1 (6 bases). This CDR3 spans 14 amino acids. Germline loops: CDR1 SGHTA, CDR2 FQGNSA. V was shortened by 3 bases and J by 16 bases, with 22 bases between the two germline ends.

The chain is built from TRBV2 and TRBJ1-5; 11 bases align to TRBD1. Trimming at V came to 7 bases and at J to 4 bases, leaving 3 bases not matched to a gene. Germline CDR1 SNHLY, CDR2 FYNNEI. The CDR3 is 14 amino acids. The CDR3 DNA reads TGTGCCAGCACCGGGACAGGGGGTAATCAGCCCCAGCATTTT. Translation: CASTGTGGNQPQHF.

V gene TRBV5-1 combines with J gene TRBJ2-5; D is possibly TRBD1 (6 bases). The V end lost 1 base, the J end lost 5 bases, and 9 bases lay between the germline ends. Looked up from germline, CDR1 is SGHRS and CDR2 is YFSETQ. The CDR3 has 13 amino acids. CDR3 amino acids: CASSLQGTETQYF. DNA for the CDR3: TGCGCCAGCAGCTTGCAGGGGACGGAGACCCAGTACTTC.

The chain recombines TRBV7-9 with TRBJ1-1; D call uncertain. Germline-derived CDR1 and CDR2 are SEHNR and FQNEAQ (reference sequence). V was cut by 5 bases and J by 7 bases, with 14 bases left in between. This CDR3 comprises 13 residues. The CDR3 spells CASSMDPPNEAFF. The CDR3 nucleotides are TGTGCCAGCAGCATGGACCCCCCCAATGAAGCTTTCTTT.

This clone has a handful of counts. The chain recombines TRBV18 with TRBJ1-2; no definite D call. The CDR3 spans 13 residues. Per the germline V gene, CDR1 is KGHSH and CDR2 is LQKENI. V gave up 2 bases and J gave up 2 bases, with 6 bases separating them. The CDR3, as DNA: TGTGCCAGCTCACCATCACAGAACTATGGCTACACCTTC. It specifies CASSPSQNYGYTF.

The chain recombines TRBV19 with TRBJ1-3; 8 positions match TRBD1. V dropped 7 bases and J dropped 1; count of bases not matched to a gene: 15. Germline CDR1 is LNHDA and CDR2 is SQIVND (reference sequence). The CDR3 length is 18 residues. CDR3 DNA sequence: TGTGCCAGTACTAACCGCCCGGGACAGGTAGATTCTGGAAACACCATATATTTT. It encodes CASTNRPGQVDSGNTIYF.

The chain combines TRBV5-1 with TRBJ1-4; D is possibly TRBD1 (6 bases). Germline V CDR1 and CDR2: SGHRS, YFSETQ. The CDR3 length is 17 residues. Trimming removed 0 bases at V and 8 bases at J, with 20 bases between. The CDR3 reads CASSLGSGAQGREKLFF. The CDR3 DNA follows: TGCGCCAGCAGCTTGGGCTCGGGGGCGCAAGGTCGGGAAAAACTGTTTTTT.

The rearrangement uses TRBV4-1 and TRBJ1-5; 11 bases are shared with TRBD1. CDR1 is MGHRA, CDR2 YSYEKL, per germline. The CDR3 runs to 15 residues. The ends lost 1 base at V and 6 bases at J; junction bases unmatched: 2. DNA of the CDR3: TGCGCCAGCAGCCAAGTGGACAGGGGGCTTCAGCCCCAGCATTTT. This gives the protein CASSQVDRGLQPQHF.

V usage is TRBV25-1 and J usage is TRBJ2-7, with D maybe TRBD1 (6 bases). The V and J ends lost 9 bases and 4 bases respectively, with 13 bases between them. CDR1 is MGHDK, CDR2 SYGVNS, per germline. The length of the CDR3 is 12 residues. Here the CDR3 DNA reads TGTGCCAGTGGGGGTACAGGGTACGAGCAGTACTTC. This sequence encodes CASGGTGYEQYF.

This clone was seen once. DNA of the CDR3: TGTGCCAGCAGGTCGAACACTGAAGCTTTCTTT. Protein: CASRSNTEAFF. The V call is TRBV28, the J call TRBJ1-1, with D hard to call. The V end was cut by 6 bases, the J end by 1 base, with 3 bases between. The CDR3 totals 11 residues. Germline-derived CDR1 and CDR2 are MDHEN and SYDVKM.

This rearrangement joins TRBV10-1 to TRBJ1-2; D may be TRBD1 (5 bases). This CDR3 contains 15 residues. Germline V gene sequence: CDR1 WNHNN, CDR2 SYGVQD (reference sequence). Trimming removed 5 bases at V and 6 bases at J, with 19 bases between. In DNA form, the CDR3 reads TGCGCCAGCAGTCTACAGGCGCCGGATTATAATGGCTACACCTTC. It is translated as CASSLQAPDYNGYTF.

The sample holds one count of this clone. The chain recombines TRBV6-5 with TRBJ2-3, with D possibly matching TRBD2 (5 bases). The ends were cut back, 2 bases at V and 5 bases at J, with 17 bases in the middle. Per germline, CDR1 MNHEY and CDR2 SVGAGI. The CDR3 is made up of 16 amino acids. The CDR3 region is CASSYGGGNPGDTQYF. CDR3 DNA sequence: TGTGCCAGCAGTTACGGTGGAGGCAACCCAGGAGATACGCAGTATTTT.

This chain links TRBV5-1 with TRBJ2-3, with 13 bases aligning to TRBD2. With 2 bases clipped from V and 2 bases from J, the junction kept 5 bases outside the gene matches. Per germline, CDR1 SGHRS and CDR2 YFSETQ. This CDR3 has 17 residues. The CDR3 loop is CASSFLLAGGVTDTQYF. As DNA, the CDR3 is TGCGCCAGCAGCTTCTTACTAGCGGGGGGGGTCACAGATACGCAGTATTTT.

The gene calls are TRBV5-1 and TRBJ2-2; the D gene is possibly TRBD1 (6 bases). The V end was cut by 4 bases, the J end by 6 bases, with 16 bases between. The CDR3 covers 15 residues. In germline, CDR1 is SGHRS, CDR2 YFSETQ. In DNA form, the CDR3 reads TGCGCCAGCAGCCAAACAGGGATGTCGGCCGGGGAGCTGTTTTTT. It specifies CASSQTGMSAGELFF.

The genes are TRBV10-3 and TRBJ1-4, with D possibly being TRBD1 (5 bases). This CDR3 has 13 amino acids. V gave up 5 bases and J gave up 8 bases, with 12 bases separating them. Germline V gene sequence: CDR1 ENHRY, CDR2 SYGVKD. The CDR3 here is CAISQGFEEKLFF. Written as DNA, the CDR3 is TGTGCCATCAGTCAGGGCTTTGAGGAAAAACTGTTTTTT.